Each of the 3 T cell receptor beta chains below was sequenced from the same sample in a study of Tregs in tolerant kidney transplant recipients. Profiling relied on immunoSEQ multiplex PCR, and the TCRdb table lists in-frame clones only, not all of them. The table includes approximately 260,000 clones, about 80% detected once. The sequenced sample consisted of CD4+ T cells from blood. The receptors were gathered from a human donor in good health.

This CDR3 reads CSVKIGGTASMNTEAFF. The CDR3 nucleotides read TGCAGCGTTAAAATAGGGGGGACAGCTAGTATGAACACTGAAGCTTTCTTT. V is TRBV29-1 and J is TRBJ1-1, with 7 bases fitting TRBD1. CDR1 and CDR2 (germline): SQVTM, ANQGSEA. CDR3 size: 17 residues. After removal of 5 bases from V and 0 bases from J, the junction contained 15 bases not matched to a gene.

The V and J genes are TRBV6-5 and TRBJ1-5; the match to TRBD1 covers 7 bases. V lost 5 bases and J lost 5; bases outside the gene matches: 9. The CDR3 sequence is 15 residues long. Germline values: CDR1 MNHEY, CDR2 SVGAGI. The CDR3 DNA reads TGTGCCAGCAGTATCACAGGGGCCCGTGATCAGCCCCAGCATTTT. This codes for CASSITGARDQPQHF.

V is TRBV18 and J is TRBJ2-5; 7 bases are shared with TRBD1. V dropped 3 bases and J dropped 3; count of bases not matched to a gene: 4. The CDR3 runs to 14 residues. The germline V gene has CDR1 KGHSH and CDR2 LQKENI. For the CDR3, the DNA is TGTGCCAGCTCACCCGACAGGGTAGAAGAGACCCAGTACTTC. It encodes CASSPDRVEETQYF.